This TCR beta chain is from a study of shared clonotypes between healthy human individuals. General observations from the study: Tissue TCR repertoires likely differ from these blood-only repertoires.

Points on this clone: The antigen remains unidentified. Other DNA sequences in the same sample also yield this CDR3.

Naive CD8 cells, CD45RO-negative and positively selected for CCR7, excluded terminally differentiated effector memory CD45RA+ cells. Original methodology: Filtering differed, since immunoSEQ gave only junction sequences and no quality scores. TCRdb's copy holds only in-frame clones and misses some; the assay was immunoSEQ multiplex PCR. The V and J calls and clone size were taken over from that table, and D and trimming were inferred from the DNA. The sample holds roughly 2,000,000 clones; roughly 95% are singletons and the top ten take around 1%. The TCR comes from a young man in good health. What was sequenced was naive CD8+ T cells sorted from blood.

CDR3 amino acids: CASSSRGVAKNIQYF. The CDR3 bases are TGTGCCAGCAGCTCCCGCGGGGTAGCCAAAAACATTCAGTACTTC. The chain joins TRBV13 to TRBJ2-4; TRBD2 is a possible D gene (6 bases). This CDR3 has 15 amino acids. Per the germline V gene, CDR1 is PRHDT and CDR2 is FYEKMQ (reference sequence). V was cut by 4 bases and J by 0 bases, with 10 bases left in between.